The rows below give T cell receptor beta chains drawn from one sample of a study of T-cell reconstitution after alpha-beta-depleted transplantation in children. TCRdb analysed the PCR reads with MiXCR anew, one entry per CDR3 protein. The sample contains hundreds of thousands of distinct CDR3 sequences, around 12% of which appear only once. Sequencing was performed on PBMCs from the stem cell graft donor, taken from the stem cell graft. The receptors shown here come from a human donor who donated a stem cell graft to a child with combined immunodeficiency. The CDR3 runs from the conserved cysteine through the conserved F or W. The D gene is left open where the match is weak. For some rows the clone size is stated as once, few or many, or as a class when expanded; others skip it.

abundance	len	j_gene	d_gene	v_gene	CDR3aa	CDR3nt
once	15	TRBJ2-1	NA	TRBV19	CASSIDRDTYNEQFF	TGTGCCAGTAGTATAGATCGGGACACGTACAATGAGCAGTTCTTC
NA	14	TRBJ2-3	NA	TRBV9	CASSEGWRRDTQYF	TGTGCCAGCAGCGAGGGGTGGAGGAGGGATACGCAGTATTTT
NA	16	TRBJ2-1	TRBD2	TRBV6-5	CASSASGRVLDNEQFF	TGTGCCAGCAGCGCTAGCGGGCGGGTGTTGGACAATGAGCAGTTCTTC
once	11	TRBJ2-5	NA	TRBV24-1	CATSDMVSQYF	TGTGCCACCAGTGATATGGTGAGCCAGTACTTC
NA	16	TRBJ2-3	NA	TRBV10-3	CAISLLAFTSTDTQYF	TGTGCCATCAGCTTACTAGCCTTTACTAGCACAGATACGCAGTATTTT
NA	14	TRBJ1-1	NA	TRBV18	CASSLTSTGTEAFF	TGTGCCAGCTCACTGACATCCACGGGCACTGAAGCTTTCTTT
NA	14	TRBJ2-2	TRBD2	TRBV11-2	CASSKLAGVGELFF	TGTGCCAGCAGCAAGCTAGCGGGAGTCGGGGAGCTGTTTTTT
few	15	TRBJ2-7	NA	TRBV7-9	CASSSQGINSYEQYF	TGTGCCAGCAGCTCTCAGGGCATCAACTCCTACGAGCAGTACTTC
many	13	TRBJ2-5	NA	TRBV18	CASSPGGEETQYF	TGTGCCAGCTCACCAGGTGGAGAGGAGACCCAGTACTTC
many	15	TRBJ2-3	NA	TRBV7-7	CASSIGPGSTDTQYF	TGTGCTAGCAGCATCGGGCCAGGCAGCACAGATACGCAGTATTTT
few	16	TRBJ2-5	NA	TRBV15	CATSSTRLGGQETQYF	TGTGCCACCAGCTCGACCCGTCTCGGAGGCCAAGAGACCCAGTACTTC
NA	16	TRBJ1-2	NA	TRBV15	CATSRDRGRQSGGYTF	TGTGCCACCAGCAGAGATCGAGGCAGGCAATCGGGAGGCTACACCTTC
NA	17	TRBJ2-3	TRBD2	TRBV28	CASTDGTSGGGPDTQYF	TGTGCCAGCACCGACGGCACTAGCGGGGGGGGTCCAGATACGCAGTATTTT
many	18	TRBJ2-1	TRBD2	TRBV4-3	CASSQDYSGTSFYNEQFF	TGCGCCAGCAGCCAAGATTACAGCGGGACTAGCTTCTACAATGAGCAGTTCTTC
NA	15	TRBJ1-2	NA	TRBV9	CASSVDPQDSYGYTF	TGTGCCAGCAGCGTAGACCCACAGGATTCCTATGGCTACACCTTC
many	16	TRBJ2-7	NA	TRBV5-1	CASSSFGAGDGYEQYF	TGCGCCAGCAGCTCCTTCGGAGCAGGGGATGGTTACGAGCAGTACTTC
NA	15	TRBJ2-5	TRBD1	TRBV24-1	CATSGLGQGGETQYF	TGTGCCACCAGTGGACTGGGACAGGGTGGAGAGACCCAGTACTTC
few	15	TRBJ2-7	TRBD1	TRBV6-1	CASRLDRGGFYEQYF	TGTGCCAGCAGACTGGACAGGGGGGGGTTCTACGAGCAGTACTTC
NA	15	TRBJ2-1	TRBD2	TRBV12-3/TRBV12-4	CASRRGAATYNEQFF	TGTGCCAGCAGGCGGGGGGCCGCCACCTACAATGAGCAGTTCTTC
many	13	TRBJ2-7	NA	TRBV2	CASRDQVSYEQYF	TGTGCCAGCAGGGACCAGGTCTCCTACGAGCAGTACTTC
many	16	TRBJ2-5	TRBD2	TRBV20-1	CSARVLAGVDLETQYF	TGCAGTGCTAGAGTCTTAGCGGGAGTGGATTTGGAGACCCAGTACTTC
few	13	TRBJ1-3	TRBD1	TRBV15	CATGRGNGNTIYF	TGTGCCACCGGCAGGGGGAATGGAAACACCATATATTTT
many	15	TRBJ2-3	NA	TRBV4-3	CASSQDWVVMDTQYF	TGCGCCAGCAGCCAAGATTGGGTAGTTATGGATACGCAGTATTTT
few	19	TRBJ2-7	NA	TRBV13	CASSLIQQGGRLALNEQYF	TGTGCCAGCAGCTTAATACAACAGGGGGGAAGACTAGCTCTTAACGAGCAGTACTTC
many	18	TRBJ2-7	TRBD2	TRBV6-5	CASSSGTSGGVSSYEQYF	TGTGCCAGCAGCTCCGGGACTAGCGGGGGGGTTAGCTCCTACGAGCAGTACTTC
few	14	TRBJ1-1	NA	TRBV12-3/TRBV12-4	CASLVRGGRTEAFF	TGTGCCAGCCTCGTCCGGGGCGGACGGACTGAAGCTTTCTTT
NA	16	TRBJ2-3	TRBD2	TRBV20-1	CSASRGLAGYLHTQYF	TGCAGTGCTAGTCGCGGACTAGCGGGATACTTACATACGCAGTATTTT
many	15	TRBJ2-1	TRBD2	TRBV9	CASSLSGTTNNEQFF	TGTGCCAGCAGCCTCTCCGGGACTACCAACAATGAGCAGTTCTTC
few	16	TRBJ2-1	TRBD2	TRBV6-2/TRBV6-3	CASSSRTSGTYNEQFF	TGTGCCAGCAGTTCTAGGACTAGCGGGACGTACAATGAGCAGTTCTTC
NA	15	TRBJ2-3	TRBD2	TRBV6-1	CASSERERSTDTQYF	TGTGCCAGCAGTGAGCGGGAGCGCAGCACAGATACGCAGTATTTT
NA	15	TRBJ2-2	NA	TRBV4-3	CASSQVLGGTGELFF	TGCGCCAGCAGCCAAGTCCTCGGGGGCACCGGGGAGCTGTTTTTT
NA	12	TRBJ1-3	NA	TRBV10-3	CASQDSGNTIYF	TGTGCCAGCCAGGACTCTGGAAACACCATATATTTT
many	13	TRBJ2-7	TRBD1	TRBV29-1	CSVGQGVLGEQYF	TGCAGCGTTGGACAGGGGGTTCTGGGAGAGCAGTACTTC
NA	16	TRBJ2-1	NA	TRBV15	CATSRREGGNHNEQFF	TGTGCCACCAGCAGGAGAGAGGGGGGGAACCACAATGAGCAGTTCTTC
many	16	TRBJ2-2	TRBD1	TRBV6-2/TRBV6-3	CASSPWDRGDTGELFF	TGTGCCAGCAGTCCCTGGGACAGGGGCGACACCGGGGAGCTGTTTTTT
few	14	TRBJ2-5	NA	TRBV27	CASSLLASRETQYF	TGTGCCAGCAGTTTATTAGCTAGTCGCGAGACCCAGTACTTC
NA	14	TRBJ2-7	TRBD2	TRBV4-3	CASSQGLPAYEQYF	TGCGCCAGCAGCCAGGGACTACCGGCCTACGAGCAGTACTTC
few	13	TRBJ2-7	NA	TRBV6-5	CASKTVSAYEQYF	TGTGCCAGCAAGACAGTTAGTGCGTACGAGCAGTACTTC
NA	14	TRBJ1-1	NA	TRBV24-1	CATSDPRWHTEAFF	TGTGCCACCAGTGATCCGCGGTGGCACACTGAAGCTTTCTTT
many	14	TRBJ1-6	TRBD1	TRBV12-3/TRBV12-4	CASSFGTGDSPLHF	TGTGCCAGCAGTTTTGGGACAGGGGATTCACCCCTCCACTTT
NA	17	TRBJ2-2	NA	TRBV11-2	CASSLTGGGANTGELFF	TGTGCCAGCAGCTTAACAGGGGGAGGGGCGAACACCGGGGAGCTGTTTTTT
many	15	TRBJ2-1	NA	TRBV5-1	CASSLGVGRNNEQFF	TGCGCCAGCAGCCTGGGGGTGGGACGGAACAATGAGCAGTTCTTC
few	14	TRBJ2-7	TRBD1	TRBV6-5	CASSRTGVRYEQYF	TGTGCCAGCAGCCGGACAGGAGTAAGGTACGAGCAGTACTTC
NA	17	TRBJ2-2	NA	TRBV7-3	CASSLRAARGYTGELFF	TGTGCCAGCAGCTTAAGGGCGGCCAGGGGATACACCGGGGAGCTGTTTTTT
NA	16	TRBJ2-3	TRBD1	TRBV6-1	CASSEVAGGSTDTQYF	TGTGCCAGCAGTGAAGTAGCAGGGGGAAGCACAGATACGCAGTATTTT
few	16	TRBJ2-7	TRBD1	TRBV11-1	CASSLATGTGTYEQYF	TGTGCCAGCAGCTTAGCGACCGGGACAGGAACATACGAGCAGTACTTC
few	16	TRBJ2-1	NA	TRBV5-6	CASSLIRAPLYNEQFF	TGTGCCAGCAGCTTGATACGGGCGCCTCTCTACAATGAGCAGTTCTTC